This T cell receptor beta chain derives from a study of CD8 T cells in Susac syndrome. The CDR3 length is 13 residues. Trimming removed 7 bases at V and 7 bases at J, with 14 bases between. Germline lookup yields CDR1 LNHDA and CDR2 SQIVND (reference sequence). Comment on this clonotype: The antigen remains undetermined.

Findings of the study overall: As acknowledged by the study, its TCR sequencing and HLA analysis included a relatively small number of individuals.

TEMRA cells were enriched by FACS, and CD4+ and CD8+ T cells were negatively isolated. An input of roughly 0.5 to 1 ug of RNA was subjected to reverse transcription using random hexamers. Multiplex PCR with immunoSEQ amplified the TCR beta CDR3 across 54 Vbeta and 13 Jbeta. TCRdb re-analysed the immunoSEQ multiplex PCR reads in MiXCR, keeping a single row per CDR3 protein. The data hold about 120,000 distinct CDR3 sequences, with 80% to 95% observed a single time. This receptor was taken from a human donor in good health. The V call is TRBV19, the J call TRBJ2-4; D call uncertain. The sample was CD4+ T cells from PBMCs. DNA for the CDR3: TGTGCCAGTATGAGGAACAGCAACAACATTCAGTACTTC. This encodes CASMRNSNNIQYF.